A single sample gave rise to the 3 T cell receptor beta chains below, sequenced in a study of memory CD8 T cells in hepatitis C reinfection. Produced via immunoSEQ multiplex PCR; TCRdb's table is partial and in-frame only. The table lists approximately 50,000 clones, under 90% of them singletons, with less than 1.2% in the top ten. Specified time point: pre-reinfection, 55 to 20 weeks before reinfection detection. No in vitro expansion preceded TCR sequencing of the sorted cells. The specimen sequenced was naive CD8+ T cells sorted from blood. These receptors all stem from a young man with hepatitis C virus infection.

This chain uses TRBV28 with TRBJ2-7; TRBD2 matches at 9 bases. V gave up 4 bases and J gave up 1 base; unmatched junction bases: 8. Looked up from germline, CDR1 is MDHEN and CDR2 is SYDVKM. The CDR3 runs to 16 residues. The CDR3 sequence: CASSSEIAGVSYEQYF. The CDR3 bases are TGTGCCAGCAGTTCGGAAATAGCGGGAGTATCCTACGAGCAGTACTTC.

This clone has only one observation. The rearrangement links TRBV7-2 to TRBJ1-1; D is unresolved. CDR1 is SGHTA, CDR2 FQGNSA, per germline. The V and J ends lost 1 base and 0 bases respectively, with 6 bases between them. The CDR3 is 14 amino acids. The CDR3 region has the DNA TGTGCCAGCAGCTTAGGATACATGAACACTGAAGCTTTCTTT. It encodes CASSLGYMNTEAFF.

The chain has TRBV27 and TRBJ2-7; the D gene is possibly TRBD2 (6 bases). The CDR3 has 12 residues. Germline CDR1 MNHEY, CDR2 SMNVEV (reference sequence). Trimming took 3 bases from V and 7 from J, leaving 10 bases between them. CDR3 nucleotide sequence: TGTGCCAGCAGTTTCCCGGAGGGGGAGCAGTACTTC. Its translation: CASSFPEGEQYF.